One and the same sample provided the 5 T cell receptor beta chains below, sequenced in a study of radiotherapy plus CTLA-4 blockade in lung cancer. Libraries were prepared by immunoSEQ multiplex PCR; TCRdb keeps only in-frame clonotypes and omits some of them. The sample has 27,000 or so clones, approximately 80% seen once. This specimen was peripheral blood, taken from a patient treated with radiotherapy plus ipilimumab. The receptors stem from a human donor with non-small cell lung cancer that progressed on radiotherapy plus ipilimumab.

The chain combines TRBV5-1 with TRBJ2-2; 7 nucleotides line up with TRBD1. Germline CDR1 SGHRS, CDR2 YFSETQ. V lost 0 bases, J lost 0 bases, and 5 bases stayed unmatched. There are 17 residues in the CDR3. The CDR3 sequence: CASSLEGQGANTGELFF. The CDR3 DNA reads TGCGCCAGCAGCTTGGAAGGGCAGGGGGCGAACACCGGGGAGCTGTTTTTT.

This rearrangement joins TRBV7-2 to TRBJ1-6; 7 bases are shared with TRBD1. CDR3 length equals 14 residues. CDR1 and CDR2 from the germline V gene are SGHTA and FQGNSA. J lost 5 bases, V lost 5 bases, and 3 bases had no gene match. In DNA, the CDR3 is TGTGCCAGCAGCGAGGGACAGAATAATTCACCCCTCCACTTT. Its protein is CASSEGQNNSPLHF. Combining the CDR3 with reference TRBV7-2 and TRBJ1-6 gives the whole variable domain GAGVSQSPSNKVTEKGKDVELRCDPISGHTALYWYRQSLGQGLEFLIYFQGNSAPDKSGLPSDRFSAERTGGSVSTLTIQRTQQEDSAVYLCASSEGQNNSPLHFGNGTRLTVT.

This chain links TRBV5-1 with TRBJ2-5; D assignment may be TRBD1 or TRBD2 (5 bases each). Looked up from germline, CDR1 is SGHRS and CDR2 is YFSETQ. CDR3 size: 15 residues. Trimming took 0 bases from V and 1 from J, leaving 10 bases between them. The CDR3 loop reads CASSLAGAVQETQYF. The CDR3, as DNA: TGCGCCAGCAGCTTGGCCGGGGCGGTCCAAGAGACCCAGTACTTC.

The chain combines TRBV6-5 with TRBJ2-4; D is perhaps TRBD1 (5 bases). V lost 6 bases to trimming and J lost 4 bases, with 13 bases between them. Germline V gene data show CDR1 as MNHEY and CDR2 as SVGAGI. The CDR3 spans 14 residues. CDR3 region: CASRPGAGKNIQYF. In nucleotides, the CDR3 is TGTGCCAGCAGGCCTGGGGCAGGGAAAAACATTCAGTACTTC.

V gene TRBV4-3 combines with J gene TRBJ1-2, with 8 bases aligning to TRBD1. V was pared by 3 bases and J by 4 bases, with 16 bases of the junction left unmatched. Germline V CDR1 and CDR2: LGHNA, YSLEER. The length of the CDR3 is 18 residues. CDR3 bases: TGCGCCAGCAGCCAGAACGCGGGACAGGCGGCTCTTGGCTATGGCTACACCTTC. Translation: CASSQNAGQAALGYGYTF.